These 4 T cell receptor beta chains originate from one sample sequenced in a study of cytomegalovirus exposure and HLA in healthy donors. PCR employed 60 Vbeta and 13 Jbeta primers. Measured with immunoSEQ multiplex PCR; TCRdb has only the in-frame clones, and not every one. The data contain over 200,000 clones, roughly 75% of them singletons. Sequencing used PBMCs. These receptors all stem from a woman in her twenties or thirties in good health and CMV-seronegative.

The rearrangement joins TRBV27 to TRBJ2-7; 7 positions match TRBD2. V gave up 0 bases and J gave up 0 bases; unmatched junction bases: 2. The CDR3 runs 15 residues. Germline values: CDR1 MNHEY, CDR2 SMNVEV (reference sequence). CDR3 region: CASSLSASGSYEQYF. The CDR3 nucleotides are TGTGCCAGCAGTTTATCGGCTAGCGGCTCCTACGAGCAGTACTTC.

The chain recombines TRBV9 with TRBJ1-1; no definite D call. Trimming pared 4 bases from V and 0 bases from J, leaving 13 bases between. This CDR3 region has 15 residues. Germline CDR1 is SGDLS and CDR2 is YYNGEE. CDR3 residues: CASSPQEGMNTEAFF. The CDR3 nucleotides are TGTGCCAGCAGCCCCCAGGAGGGCATGAACACTGAAGCTTTCTTT. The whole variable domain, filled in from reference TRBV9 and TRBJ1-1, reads DSGVTQTPKHLITATGQRVTLRCSPRSGDLSVYWYQQSLDQGLQFLIQYYNGEERAKGNILERFSAQQFPDLHSELNLSSLELGDSALYFCASSPQEGMNTEAFFGQGTRLTVV.

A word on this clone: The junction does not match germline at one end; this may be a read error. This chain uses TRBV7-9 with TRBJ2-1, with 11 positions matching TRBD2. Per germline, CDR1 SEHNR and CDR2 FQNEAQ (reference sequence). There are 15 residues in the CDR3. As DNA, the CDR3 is TGTTCCAGCAGCTTGACTAGCGGGGAATACAATGAGCAGTTCTTC. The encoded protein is CSSSLTSGEYNEQFF. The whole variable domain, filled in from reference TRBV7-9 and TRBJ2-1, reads DTGVSQNPRHKITKRGQNVTFRCDPISEHNRLYWYRQTLGQGPEFLTYFQNEAQLEKSRLLSDRFSAERPKGSFSTLEIQRTEQGDSAMYLCSSSLTSGEYNEQFFGPGTRLTVL.

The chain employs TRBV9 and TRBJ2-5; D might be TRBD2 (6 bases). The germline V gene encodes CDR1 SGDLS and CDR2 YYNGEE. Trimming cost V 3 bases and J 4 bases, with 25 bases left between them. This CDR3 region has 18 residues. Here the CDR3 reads CASSGLGELEGKPETQYF. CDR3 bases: TGTGCCAGCAGCGGACTAGGGGAGCTAGAGGGGAAGCCAGAGACCCAGTACTTC.